This TCR beta chain was identified during a study of shared clonotypes between healthy human individuals. TCRdb's copy holds only in-frame clones and misses some; the assay was immunoSEQ multiplex PCR. There are over 850,000 clones in the sample; 75% to 80% occur only once, and more than 0.55% lies in the top ten. Details on this clone: Its antigen is still unknown.

Study outcomes and limitations: As a rule, naive subsets had a larger estimated richness than memory subsets.

Looked up from germline, CDR1 is SGHNT and CDR2 is YYREEE (reference sequence). The CDR3 contains 14 residues. V was cut by 1 base and J by 4 bases, with 10 bases left in between. This chain joins TRBV5-4 and TRBJ2-3; D uncertain. The TCR was taken from a man aged 18 to 35 in good health. Some clones in this sample may be carry-over from other donors' samples. The specimen sequenced was memory CD4+ T cells from PBMCs. Subset here: CD45RA-negative fraction. Here the CDR3 DNA reads TGTGCCAGCAGCTTGTCCGGGTTGGCAGATACGCAGTATTTT. Residues: CASSLSGLADTQYF.